This entry concerns a single T cell receptor beta chain. The CDR3 has 14 amino acids. Germline CDR1 reads LGHDT; CDR2 reads YNNKEL (reference sequence). The V end lost 1 base, the J end lost 4 bases, and 7 bases lay between the germline ends. Under the authors' procedure: Amplifying reference gene primers gave estimates of nucleated cell counts. Profiling relied on immunoSEQ multiplex PCR, and the TCRdb table lists in-frame clones only, not all of them. V, J and clone size derive from that table, while D and trimming were established from the DNA sequence. The table lists roughly 160,000 clones, over 75% of them singletons. This entry comes from a study of blood T cell repertoires in COVID-19. Study summary: COVID-19 samples from acute and convalescent phases originated in the United States, Italy and Spain. T cells, B-cell-depleted T cells, or PBMCs supplied cDNA or gDNA.

The rearrangement joins TRBV3-1 (or the pseudogene TRBV3-2) to TRBJ2-2; D gene unclear. The material sequenced was peripheral blood. The receptor was derived from a man older than 75 with COVID-19, enrolled during active disease. CDR3 in amino acids: CASSQVRSTGELFF. The DNA of the CDR3 is TGTGCCAGCAGCCAAGTGAGGTCCACCGGGGAGCTGTTTTTT.